The 16 T cell receptor beta chains below all came from one sample that was sequenced in a study of blood T cell repertoires in COVID-19. Assay: immunoSEQ multiplex PCR; the TCRdb copy retains only in-frame clones and omits some. The sample shows about 240,000 clones, approximately 83% of them seen only once. The sample taken for sequencing was peripheral blood. The receptor set was obtained from a man aged 25 to 45 who had recovered from COVID-19.

This chain connects TRBV10-3 to TRBJ1-1, with 8 nucleotides matching TRBD1. CDR1 and CDR2 (germline): ENHRY, SYGVKD. The CDR3 covers 15 residues. The junction had 11 bases not matched to a gene; V was cut back by 6 bases and J by 5 bases. The chain's CDR3 is CAISTGGTANTEAFF. DNA of the CDR3: TGTGCCATCAGCACAGGGGGTACGGCTAATACTGAAGCTTTCTTT.

The chain links TRBV18 to TRBJ1-1; D perhaps matches TRBD1 (5 bases). The germline V gene encodes CDR1 KGHSH and CDR2 LQKENI. This CDR3 contains 15 residues. V lost 3 bases, J lost 1 base, and 12 bases lay in between. CDR3 in amino acids: CASSPQTVPNTEAFF. Here the CDR3 DNA reads TGTGCCAGCTCACCGCAGACAGTCCCGAACACTGAAGCTTTCTTT.

The rearrangement uses TRBV5-5 and TRBJ1-4, with D possibly TRBD1 on 5 matching bases. Germline assignment: CDR1 SGHKS and CDR2 YYEKEE (reference sequence). The CDR3 spans 17 residues. V was cut by 1 base and J by 5 bases, with 18 bases left in between. CDR3 DNA sequence: TGTGCCAGCAGCTTGTCTGGTGGGGCCCTCTTAAATGAAAAACTGTTTTTT. It encodes CASSLSGGALLNEKLFF.

This clone has only one observation. Here the CDR3 reads CASGYGVKYF. CDR3 DNA sequence: TGTGCCAGCGGCTACGGGGTTAAGTACTTC. The chain couples TRBV6-5 to TRBJ2-7; maybe TRBD2 (5 bases). The CDR3 runs to 10 residues. Germline-derived CDR1 and CDR2 are MNHEY and SVGAGI. V lost 8 bases, J lost 11 bases, and 13 bases lay in between.

The rearrangement links TRBV28 to TRBJ1-5; TRBD1 matches 9 bases. The CDR3 runs 15 residues. V dropped 3 bases and J dropped 7; count of bases not matched to a gene: 7. Germline CDR1 and CDR2: MDHEN and SYDVKM. Here the CDR3 DNA reads TGTGCCAGCAGTTTGGGACAGGGATTCCGACAGCCCCAGCATTTT. Protein: CASSLGQGFRQPQHF.

This chain connects TRBV4-1 to TRBJ1-1; D gene uncertain. Trimming pared 3 bases from V and 5 bases from J, leaving 13 bases between. From germline, CDR1 is MGHRA and CDR2 YSYEKL. There are 14 residues in the CDR3. The CDR3 nucleotides read TGCGCCAGCAGCCACCCGTCTAGAGGGACTGAAGCTTTCTTT. It codes for CASSHPSRGTEAFF.

This clone was observed a few times. This sequence joins TRBV5-1 and TRBJ2-2; D not resolved. V was pared by 6 bases and J by 6 bases, with 3 bases between. CDR3 length: 10 residues. The germline V gene encodes CDR1 SGHRS and CDR2 YFSETQ. The CDR3 DNA is TGCGCCAGCACGTCCGGGGAGCTGTTTTTT. This sequence encodes CASTSGELFF.

A few counts support this clone. The chain employs TRBV4-1 and TRBJ2-7; the match to TRBD2 covers 12 bases. Looked up from germline, CDR1 is MGHRA and CDR2 is YSYEKL. V lost 6 bases and J lost 2; bases outside the gene matches: 5. This CDR3 spans 15 amino acids. CDR3 in DNA: TGCGCCAGCAGTCCCCTAGCGGGGGGGACCTACGAGCAGTACTTC. Protein: CASSPLAGGTYEQYF.

The rearrangement joins TRBV9 to TRBJ2-2, with 8 bases lining up with TRBD2. CDR1 SGDLS and CDR2 YYNGEE come from the germline V gene. CDR3 length: 15 residues. V was pared by 1 base and J by 4 bases, with 3 bases of the junction left unmatched. The CDR3, as DNA: TGTGCCAGCAGCGTACTGGCGGGGGGCACCGGGGAGCTGTTTTTT. Protein product: CASSVLAGGTGELFF.

This clone was detected only once. V is TRBV10-3 and J is TRBJ2-2; D is ambiguous. The CDR3 is 13 amino acids. Trimming pared 4 bases from V and 1 base from J, leaving 4 bases between. Germline CDR1 is ENHRY and CDR2 is SYGVKD. The CDR3 bases are TGTGCCATCAGTGGAGGGAACACCGGGGAGCTGTTTTTT. It encodes CAISGGNTGELFF.

The chain joins TRBV15 to TRBJ1-2; a weak D match, TRBD1 (6 bases). Trimming left V 1 base short and J 1 base short, with 10 bases between. The CDR3 has 15 amino acids. Germline CDR1 reads LNHNV; CDR2 reads YYDKDF (reference sequence). The CDR3 here is CATSRVGQDNYGYTF. The DNA of the CDR3 is TGTGCCACCAGCAGAGTGGGACAAGATAACTATGGCTACACCTTC.

V usage is TRBV2 and J usage is TRBJ2-3; no firm D call. Germline lookup yields CDR1 SNHLY and CDR2 FYNNEI. Trimming pared 7 bases from V and 7 bases from J, leaving 15 bases between. CDR3 length: 13 residues. The CDR3 DNA is TGTGCCAGCATTCGACCAGCAGGTAATACGCAGTATTTT. This translates into CASIRPAGNTQYF.

The sample holds one count of this clone. The chain is built from TRBV11-2 and TRBJ2-1; TRBD2 might be the D (6 bases). The CDR3 contains 18 residues. The ends were cut back, 5 bases at V and 8 bases at J, with 28 bases in the middle. Germline V lookup: CDR1 SGHAT, CDR2 FQNNGV. In DNA form, the CDR3 reads TGTGCCAGCAGCACCCCGGTTACTACGGGGGAGACCTCAGATGAGCAGTTCTTC. Translated, it gives CASSTPVTTGETSDEQFF.

V is TRBV3-1 (or the pseudogene TRBV3-2) and J is TRBJ2-7, with TRBD1 matching over 9 bases. The ends lost 6 bases at V and 3 bases at J; junction bases unmatched: 9. The CDR3 has 15 amino acids. Germline CDR1 LGHDT, CDR2 YNNKEL (reference sequence). The CDR3 nucleotides read TGTGCCAGCAGAGATAAACAGGGGGCGAGCTACGAGCAGTACTTC. This codes for CASRDKQGASYEQYF.

This clone appeared a single time. This chain links TRBV3-1 (or the pseudogene TRBV3-2) with TRBJ1-2, with unresolved D. Germline CDR1 LGHDT, CDR2 YNNKEL (reference sequence). The CDR3 totals 15 residues. The V and J ends lost 0 bases and 0 bases respectively, with 8 bases between them. DNA for the CDR3: TGTGCCAGCAGCCAAGATCACAGAACTAACTATGGCTACACCTTC. The encoded protein is CASSQDHRTNYGYTF.

This clone has more than one count but fewer than ten. This sequence joins TRBV9 and TRBJ1-4; D gene uncertain. V dropped 8 bases and J dropped 8 bases, with 10 bases sitting between them. The CDR3 consists of 11 residues. Germline loops: CDR1 SGDLS, CDR2 YYNGEE. CDR3 nucleotide sequence: TGTGCCAGAAAGCGGGCCGAAAAACTGTTTTTT. It yields the protein CARKRAEKLFF.